The sequence of this TCR beta chain was determined in a study of CD8+CD57+ T cells in acquired aplastic anemia. In the study overall: The DNA of sorted CD4+ and CD8+ cells averaged 3.2 ug. Study-wide findings and caveats: Patients and controls had in common approximately 30 CD8+ CDR3 sequences.

With regard to this clonotype: What it binds is unknown.

Genomic DNA was employed as the template in profiling TCR beta VDJ and CDR3. TCRdb re-derived calls from the reads in MiXCR, one entry per CDR3 protein. Of some 280,000 distinct CDR3 sequences detected, roughly half appear once; the ten largest clones hold approximately 8%. The CDR3 length is 18 residues. CDR1 KGHDR and CDR2 SFDVKD come from the germline V gene. V shed 3 bases and J 11 bases; nucleotides not matched to a gene: 19. The receptor was derived from a human donor with severe aplastic anemia or a healthy control (not recorded which). Sample: sorted CD4+, CD8+, or CD8+CD57+ T cells (not recorded which) from PBMCs. V is TRBV24-1 and J is TRBJ2-1; 9 positions match TRBD1. CDR3 coding DNA: TGTGCCACCAGTGATCCTACCTCTCCGGGACAGGGTAGAGGGAAGCAGTTCTTC. Translation gives CATSDPTSPGQGRGKQFF.